This TCR beta chain was recovered during a study of early T cells in non-severe SARS-CoV-2 infection. The overall study: The chains were unpaired, and the sequenced material was bulk RNA from unsorted whole blood. Overall study results and limits: Matching results from VDJdb favored anti-spike CD8 responses, leaving private and CD4 specificities undetected.

This clonotype was seen more than once but under ten times. Antigen: not known. The library protocol tagged individual cDNA molecules with unique molecular identifiers. TCRdb independently ran MiXCR on the 5' RACE reads; one entry per CDR3 protein. The sample holds about 73,000 distinct CDR3 sequences, 12% to 15% seen once. Per the germline V gene, CDR1 is WSHSY and CDR2 is SAAADI. V lost 10 bases and J lost 6, with 15 bases in between. This CDR3 region has 12 residues. The specimen sequenced was whole blood. This sequence joins TRBV10-2 and TRBJ1-2; D might be TRBD1 (6 bases). The clonotype originates from an adult who was a healthcare worker with PCR-confirmed SARS-CoV-2 infection or an uninfected control (not recorded which). The CDR3 DNA is TGCGCCACCCGGACAGAAGTAGATGGCTACACCTTC. Residues: CATRTEVDGYTF.